This TCR beta chain was recorded in a study of T cells in Graves' hyperthyroidism and ophthalmopathy. The CDR3 sequence is 12 residues long. Germline assignment: CDR1 SGHAT and CDR2 FQNNGV. Trimming cost V 5 bases and J 6 bases, with 11 bases left between them. The definition of stable Graves' hyperthyroidism was no ophthalmopathy progression within 18 months. Study observations and caveats: Ophthalmopathy and stable hyperthyroidism were told apart by a 13 V-J model. The blood repertoire included most of the expanded thyroid clonotypes above 0.001.

This clonotype was recorded at least ten times. Its matching antigen is unknown. The investigators amplified TCR beta CDR3 regions from RNA transcripts. In the first-round RT-PCR of the TCR CDR3, the HTBI primer set was used. TCRdb passed the multiplex PCR reads through MiXCR, listing each CDR3 protein once. The repertoire holds around 580,000 distinct CDR3 sequences, with around 45% as singletons. Sequencing was done on a sample of peripheral blood or thyroid tissue (not recorded which). The genes are TRBV11-2 and TRBJ2-7; unclear D gene. The receptor comes from a woman younger than 35 with Graves' hyperthyroidism. CDR3 bases: TGTGCCAGCAGCCCAATATTTGCCGAGCAGTACTTC. Translation: CASSPIFAEQYF.